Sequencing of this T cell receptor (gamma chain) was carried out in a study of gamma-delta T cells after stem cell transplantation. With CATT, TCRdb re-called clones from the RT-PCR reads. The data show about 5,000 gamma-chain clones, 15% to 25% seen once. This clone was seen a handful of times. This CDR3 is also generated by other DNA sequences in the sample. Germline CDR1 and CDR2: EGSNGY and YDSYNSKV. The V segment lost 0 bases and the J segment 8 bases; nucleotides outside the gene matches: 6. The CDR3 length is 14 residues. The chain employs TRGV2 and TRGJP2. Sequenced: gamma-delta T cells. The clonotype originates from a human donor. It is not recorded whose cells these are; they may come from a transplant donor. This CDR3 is CATWDGPGDWIKTF. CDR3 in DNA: TGTGCCACCTGGGACGGGCCGGGGGATTGGATCAAGACGTTT.